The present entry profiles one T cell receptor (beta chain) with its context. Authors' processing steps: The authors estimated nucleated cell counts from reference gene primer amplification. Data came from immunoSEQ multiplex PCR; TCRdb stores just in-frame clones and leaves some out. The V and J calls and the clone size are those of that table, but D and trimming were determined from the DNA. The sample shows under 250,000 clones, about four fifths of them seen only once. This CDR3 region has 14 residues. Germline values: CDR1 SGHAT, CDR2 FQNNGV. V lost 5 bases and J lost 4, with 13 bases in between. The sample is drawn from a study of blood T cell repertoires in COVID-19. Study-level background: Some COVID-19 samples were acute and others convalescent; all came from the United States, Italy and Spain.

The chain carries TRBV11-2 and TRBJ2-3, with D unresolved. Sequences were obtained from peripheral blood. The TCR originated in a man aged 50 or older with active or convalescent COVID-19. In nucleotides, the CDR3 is TGTGCCAGCAGCCCCCGTCTCTCCCCAGATACGCAGTATTTT. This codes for CASSPRLSPDTQYF.